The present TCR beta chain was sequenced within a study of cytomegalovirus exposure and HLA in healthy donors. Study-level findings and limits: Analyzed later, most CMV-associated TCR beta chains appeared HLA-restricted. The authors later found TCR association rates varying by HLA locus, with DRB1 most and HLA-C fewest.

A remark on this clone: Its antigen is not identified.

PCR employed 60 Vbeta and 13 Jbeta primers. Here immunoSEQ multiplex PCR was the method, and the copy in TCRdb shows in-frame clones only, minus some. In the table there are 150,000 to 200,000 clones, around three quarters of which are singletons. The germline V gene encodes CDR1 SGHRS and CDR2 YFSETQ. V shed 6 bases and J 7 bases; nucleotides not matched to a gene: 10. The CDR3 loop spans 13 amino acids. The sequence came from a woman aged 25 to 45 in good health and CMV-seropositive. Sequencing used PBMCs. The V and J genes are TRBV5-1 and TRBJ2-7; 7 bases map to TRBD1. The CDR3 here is CASTLRDRGEQYF. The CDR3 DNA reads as TGCGCCAGCACTCTCCGGGACAGAGGGGAGCAGTACTTC.